This TCR beta chain comes out of a study of OX40 agonist ivuxolimab in advanced cancers. Study in general: Patients' therapy was ivuxolimab, an antibody that acts as an agonist of OX40 (CD134). Study-level findings and limits: A proportion of nonresponders additionally exhibited low normalized T-cell clonal expansion. Clonal expansion in partial responders at 0.1-3.0 mg/kg ranked among the lowest.

Method: immunoSEQ multiplex PCR; TCRdb's copy keeps in-frame clones and lacks some. Among 95,000 to 150,000 clones listed, around 87% were seen once. About this clone itself: What it recognizes is unknown.

This TCR was sampled from an adult with an advanced solid tumor such as melanoma, head and neck, liver or kidney cancer. The sequencing here drew on CD4+ or CD8+ T cells sorted from blood, taken in a trial of the OX40 agonist ivuxolimab.

The CDR3 bases are TGTGCCAGCAGCTCGGGACGTAGCTACGAGCAGTACTTC. Translating it yields CASSSGRSYEQYF. The chain combines TRBV5-6 with TRBJ2-7; either TRBD1 or TRBD2 may supply D (5 bases each). V was shortened by 3 bases and J by 3 bases, with 10 bases between the two germline ends. Germline V lookup: CDR1 SGHDT, CDR2 YYEEEE. The length of the CDR3 is 13 residues.